This T cell receptor beta chain derives from a study of tumor-infiltrating lymphocytes in oesophageal squamous cell carcinoma. Turning to this clonotype: Germline is not matched at one junction end, which may reflect a read error.

Germline loops: CDR1 SGHVS, CDR2 FNYEAQ. The CDR3 sequence is 14 residues long. One entry per CDR3 protein results from TCRdb running MiXCR on the PCR reads. The sample comprises about 12,000 distinct CDR3 sequences, around 49% of which are singletons, and 30% to 40% rests with the top ten. The sequencing sample was made of esophageal tumor tissue. This receptor was identified in a female donor with esophageal squamous cell carcinoma. The V gene is TRBV7-6, the J gene TRBJ2-3; 9 bases line up with TRBD2. DNA for the CDR3: TGTGCTAGCAGCCCGGGACTAGCCATCAATACGCAGTATTTT. Translation: CASSPGLAINTQYF.